The 11 T cell receptor beta chains given below trace back to one sample, sequenced in a study of siplizumab effects on memory and regulatory T cells. Using immunoSEQ multiplex PCR, the repertoire was profiled, and TCRdb retains in-frame clones only, with some absent. The table lists 15,000 or so clones, around 40% of them singletons. Their specific antigens are unknown. The mixed lymphocyte reaction cells were held in coculture (37°C) for around 6 days. The sample taken for sequencing was CFSE-low (dividing) CD4+ T cells sorted from an allogeneic mixed lymphocyte reaction. The receptor set was obtained from a human donor in good health; the cells came from an allogeneic mixed lymphocyte reaction. Some clones in this sample may be carry-over from other donors' samples.

This clone showed up just a few times. The chain is built from TRBV6-5 and TRBJ1-2; possible D gene TRBD1, 5 bases. The CDR3 contains 13 residues. The germline V gene encodes CDR1 MNHEY and CDR2 SVGAGI. Deletions cut 5 bases from V and 4 bases from J, with 11 bases between. CDR3 sequence reads: CASSEDSLYGYTF. CDR3 DNA: TGTGCCAGCAGTGAAGACAGCCTCTATGGCTACACCTTC.

CDR3 nucleotides: TGTGCCAGTAGTATCGGACAGGGGGCGGGCGAGCAGTACTTC. This gives the protein CASSIGQGAGEQYF. The chain combines TRBV19 with TRBJ2-7, with 11 bases matching TRBD1. The CDR3 is 14 amino acids. Unmatched junction bases numbered 4, after V lost 3 bases and J lost 6 bases. Germline-derived CDR1 and CDR2 are LNHDA and SQIVND (reference sequence).

The chain has TRBV6-5 and TRBJ1-1, with D possibly TRBD1 on 5 matching bases. The germline V gene encodes CDR1 MNHEY and CDR2 SVGAGI. V was shortened by 0 bases and J by 6 bases, with 11 bases between the two germline ends. This CDR3 is built from 14 residues. The CDR3 nucleotides read TGTGCCAGCAGTTACTCGGGGGGGGTGGCTGAAGCTTTCTTT. Its protein product is CASSYSGGVAEAFF.

The chain is built from TRBV30 and TRBJ1-4; D is uncertain. V lost 4 bases and J lost 0, with 9 bases in between. Per the germline V gene, CDR1 is GTSNPN and CDR2 is SVGIG (reference sequence). CDR3 length: 14 residues. The CDR3 nucleotides are TGTGCCTGGAAGTTAGATTCAACTAATGAAAAACTGTTTTTT. Translation gives CAWKLDSTNEKLFF.

The table lists this clone with a few counts. V gene TRBV6-6 combines with J gene TRBJ2-3; D is ambiguous. The germline V gene encodes CDR1 MNHNY and CDR2 SVGAGI (reference sequence). V lost 0 bases and J 8 bases, leaving 3 bases between the germline ends. CDR3 length equals 11 residues. The CDR3: CASSYSATQYF. In DNA form, the CDR3 reads TGTGCCAGCAGTTACTCCGCTACGCAGTATTTT.

The chain carries TRBV6-1 and TRBJ1-2; no clear D. This CDR3 spans 13 amino acids. CDR1 and CDR2 (germline): MNHNS, SASEGT. Between the trimmed V and J ends, which lost 5 bases and 7 bases, there was a span of 14 bases. In nucleotides, the CDR3 is TGTGCCAGCAGTTATGTAAAGGGAGGTGGCTACACCTTC. Its protein is CASSYVKGGGYTF.

This clone is deemed medium-sized. J is TRBJ2-4 and V is TRBV1; the table calls TRBD2, which could not be checked here. TRBV1 is tagged as a pseudogene. The CDR3 consists of 17 residues. The CDR3 nucleotides are TGCACCAGCAGCCAAGATGGCCTAGCGGGAGCGTTAGGCATTCAGTACTTC. This translates into CTSSQDGLAGALGIQYF.

The chain employs TRBV19 and TRBJ1-2; 10 nucleotides line up with TRBD1. This CDR3 spans 15 amino acids. The germline V gene encodes CDR1 LNHDA and CDR2 SQIVND (reference sequence). V shed 5 bases, J shed 3 bases, and the junction held 6 bases outside the gene matches. The CDR3 reads CASSEWTGGDYGYTF. In DNA form, the CDR3 reads TGTGCCAGTAGTGAATGGACAGGGGGTGACTATGGCTACACCTTC.

This chain links TRBV30 with TRBJ2-7; possibly TRBD2 for D (5 bases). Germline V CDR1 and CDR2: GTSNPN, SVGIG (reference sequence). With 0 bases removed from V and 6 bases from J, the gap between germline ends came to 15 bases. This CDR3 has 14 residues. CDR3 sequence: CAWSVHDGRGEQYF. Here the CDR3 DNA reads TGTGCCTGGAGTGTACATGACGGCCGGGGCGAGCAGTACTTC.

The chain is built from TRBV7-9 and TRBJ2-7; D possibly corresponds to TRBD2 (6 bases). In germline, CDR1 is SEHNR, CDR2 FQNEAQ (reference sequence). CDR3 size: 15 residues. V was cut by 5 bases and J by 1 base, with 15 bases left in between. The CDR3 nucleotides read TGTGCCAGCAGCAAGGACGGGAGTGGGTCCTACGAGCAGTACTTC. Encoded protein: CASSKDGSGSYEQYF. The whole variable domain, filled in from reference TRBV7-9 and TRBJ2-7, reads DTGVSQNPRHKITKRGQNVTFRCDPISEHNRLYWYRQTLGQGPEFLTYFQNEAQLEKSRLLSDRFSAERPKGSFSTLEIQRTEQGDSAMYLCASSKDGSGSYEQYFGPGTRLTVT.

This clone was seen a handful of times. One end of the junction does not line up with germline, which may come from a read error. This rearrangement joins TRBV5-4 to TRBJ2-5, with D possibly matching TRBD1 (6 bases). From germline, CDR1 is SGHNT and CDR2 YYREEE (reference sequence). The CDR3 extends over 16 amino acids. The chain's CDR3 is CASSLANRAYQGTQYF. For the CDR3, the DNA is TGTGCCAGCAGCTTGGCCAACAGGGCATACCAAGGGACCCAGTACTTC.